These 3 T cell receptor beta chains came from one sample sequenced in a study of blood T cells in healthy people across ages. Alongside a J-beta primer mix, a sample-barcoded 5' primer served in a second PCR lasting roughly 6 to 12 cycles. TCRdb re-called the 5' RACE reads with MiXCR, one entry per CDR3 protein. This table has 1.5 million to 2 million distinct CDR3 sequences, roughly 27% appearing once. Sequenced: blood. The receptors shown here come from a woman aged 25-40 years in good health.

CDR3 loop: CASSFSSGRRTDTQYF. The CDR3 coding sequence is TGCGCCAGCAGCTTCTCTAGCGGGAGGAGAACAGATACGCAGTATTTT. This rearrangement joins TRBV5-1 to TRBJ2-3; 11 bases are shared with TRBD2. This CDR3 has 16 amino acids. The germline gives CDR1 SGHRS, CDR2 YFSETQ. V shed 2 bases, J shed 3 bases, and the junction held 5 bases outside the gene matches.

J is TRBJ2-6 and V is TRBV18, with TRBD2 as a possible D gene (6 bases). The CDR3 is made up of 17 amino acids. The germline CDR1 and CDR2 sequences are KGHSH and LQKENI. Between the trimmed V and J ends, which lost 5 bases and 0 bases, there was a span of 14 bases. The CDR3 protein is CASSTGLDISGANVLTF. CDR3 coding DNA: TGTGCCAGCTCAACGGGACTTGACATCTCTGGGGCCAACGTCCTGACTTTC.

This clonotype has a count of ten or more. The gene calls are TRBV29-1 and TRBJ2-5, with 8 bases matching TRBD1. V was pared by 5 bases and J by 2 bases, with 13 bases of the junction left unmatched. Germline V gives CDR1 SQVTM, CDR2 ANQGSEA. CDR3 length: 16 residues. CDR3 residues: CSVSGQGARFQETQYF. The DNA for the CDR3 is TGCAGCGTTTCTGGACAGGGTGCCCGGTTTCAAGAGACCCAGTACTTC.